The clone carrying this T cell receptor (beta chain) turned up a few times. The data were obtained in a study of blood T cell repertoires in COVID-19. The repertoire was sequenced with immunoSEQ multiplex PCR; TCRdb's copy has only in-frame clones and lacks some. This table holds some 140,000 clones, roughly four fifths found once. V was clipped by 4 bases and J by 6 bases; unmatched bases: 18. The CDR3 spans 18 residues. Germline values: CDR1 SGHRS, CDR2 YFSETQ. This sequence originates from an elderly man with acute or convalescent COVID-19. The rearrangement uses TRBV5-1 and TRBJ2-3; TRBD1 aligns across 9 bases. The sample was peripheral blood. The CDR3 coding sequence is TGCGCCAGCAGCACTACCCCCGACAGGGGGGCCTGGGGGGATACGCAGTATTTT. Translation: CASSTTPDRGAWGDTQYF.